What follows are 11 T cell receptor beta chains derived from one specimen sequenced in a study of metastatic and nonmetastatic thyroid tumors (dated by TCRdb to 2018 to 2020). Library generation was performed with PCR. TCRdb lists the instrument as Illumina HiSeq 4000. TCRdb passed the public sequencing reads through fastp at Q25 and MiXCR, retaining productive beta sequences. For this sample there are roughly 21,000 clones; around 30% appear just once. The ten largest clonotypes hold more than 15% of the sample. None of the patients had been given any treatment before thyroid surgery. Sequencing was performed on blood. Every receptor here comes from a female donor with papillary thyroid cancer or a benign thyroid nodule (not recorded which). Some clones in this sample may be carry-over from other donors' samples.

V gene TRBV28 combines with J gene TRBJ1-3; no firm D call. Germline V gives CDR1 MDHEN, CDR2 SYDVKM. The ends were cut back, 2 bases at V and 2 bases at J, with 10 bases in the middle. The CDR3 spans 15 residues. The CDR3 coding sequence is TGTGCCAGCAGTTTAAGGGTATCTACTGGAAACACCATATATTTT. This sequence encodes CASSLRVSTGNTIYF.

The chain carries TRBV5-1 and TRBJ1-1, with 9 nucleotides matching TRBD1. With 0 bases clipped from V and 11 bases from J, the junction kept 8 bases outside the gene matches. This CDR3 spans 14 amino acids. The germline CDR1 and CDR2 sequences are SGHRS and YFSETQ. For the CDR3, the DNA is TGCGCCAGCAGCTTGGCACAGGGGGCGCCGATGGCTTTCTTT. Amino acids: CASSLAQGAPMAFF.

By share, this clone ranks as medium-sized (0.01 to 0.1%). The genes are TRBV6-5 and TRBJ2-3; D may be TRBD2 (8 bases). The CDR3 consists of 17 residues. Germline-derived CDR1 and CDR2 are MNHEY and SVGAGI. V was shortened by 6 bases and J by 1 base, with 20 bases between the two germline ends. Here the CDR3 reads CASSRGVRAGGTDTQYF. The CDR3 DNA is TGTGCCAGCAGCAGGGGGGTTAGAGCGGGAGGCACAGATACGCAGTATTTT.

The chain recombines TRBV12-3 or TRBV12-4 with TRBJ2-7; 9 bases agree with TRBD1. CDR3 size: 13 residues. Trimming removed 8 bases from V and 11 bases from J; junction bases left unmatched: 13. CDR3 coding DNA: TGTGCCAGCTCGTGGACAGGGGCCTCGGTCGAGTACTTC. This translates into CASSWTGASVEYF.

This clone has ten or more counts. This sequence joins TRBV28 and TRBJ1-2; 9 bases line up with TRBD1. CDR3 length: 15 amino acids. J was trimmed by 6 bases and V by 2 bases; bases with no gene match: 7. From germline, CDR1 is MDHEN and CDR2 SYDVKM. The CDR3 protein is CASSLTGTGFHGYTF. The CDR3 region has the DNA TGTGCCAGCAGTTTAACCGGGACAGGGTTTCATGGCTACACCTTC.

This clone was counted once. The rearrangement uses TRBV7-2 and TRBJ2-7; tentative D call: TRBD2 (7 bases). The CDR3 totals 15 residues. Germline CDR1 SGHTA, CDR2 FQGNSA. V was shortened by 7 bases and J by 4 bases, with 20 bases between the two germline ends. The CDR3 is CASTIGGEGVYEQYF. The CDR3 DNA sequence: TGTGCCAGCACTATAGGGGGGGAGGGCGTATACGAGCAGTACTTC.

This clone was counted at least ten times. The chain links TRBV3-1 to TRBJ1-1; D may be TRBD1 (5 bases). The CDR3 is 14 amino acids. CDR1 LGHDT and CDR2 YNNKEL come from the germline V gene (reference sequence). V was shortened by 6 bases and J by 6 bases, with 17 bases between the two germline ends. As DNA, the CDR3 is TGTGCCAGCAGACGCATTCCAGGGCTATCTGAAGCTTTCTTT. It specifies CASRRIPGLSEAFF.

This clone was detected ten times or more. The chain combines TRBV4-2 with TRBJ2-5; TRBD2 matches 7 bases. Germline V gives CDR1 LGHNA, CDR2 YNFKEQ. Germline trimming cut 0 bases from V and 3 bases from J; bases unmatched to any gene: 4. The CDR3 spans 15 residues. The CDR3 region has the DNA TGTGCCAGCAGCCAAGACCCGGGGGGAGAAGAGACCCAGTACTTC. Its protein product is CASSQDPGGEETQYF.

The rearrangement uses TRBV6-1 and TRBJ1-1, with TRBD1 identical over 8 bases. The V segment lost 8 bases and the J segment 5 bases; nucleotides outside the gene matches: 13. Per germline, CDR1 MNHNS and CDR2 SASEGT. The CDR3 sequence is 15 residues long. This chain's CDR3 is CASSKGQAWRTEAFF. Here the CDR3 DNA reads TGTGCCAGCTCAAAGGGACAGGCCTGGCGGACTGAAGCTTTCTTT.

There are many counts of this clone. The chain links TRBV12-3 or TRBV12-4 to TRBJ2-1, with 12 bases fitting TRBD2. The V and J ends lost 9 bases and 0 bases, in that order; junction bases with no gene match: 3. The CDR3 loop spans 15 amino acids. The chain's CDR3 is CASKTSGSSYNEQFF. CDR3 coding DNA: TGTGCCAGTAAGACTAGCGGGAGCTCCTACAATGAGCAGTTCTTC.

This clone was detected ten times or more. The chain uses TRBV3-1 and TRBJ1-5; unclear D gene. The CDR3 extends over 15 amino acids. Germline V gene sequence: CDR1 LGHDT, CDR2 YNNKEL (reference sequence). The V end was cut by 1 base, the J end by 2 bases, with 9 bases between. The CDR3 sequence is CASSQGSGGNQPQHF. The CDR3 DNA is TGTGCCAGCAGCCAAGGATCAGGTGGCAATCAGCCCCAGCATTTT.